This section outlines one TCR beta chain sequence together with its context. The data derive from a study of blood T cell repertoires in COVID-19. Across the study: Samples representing acute and convalescent COVID-19 were sourced from the United States, Italy and Spain. The analysed material was cDNA or gDNA that came from T cells, B-cell-depleted T cells, or PBMCs.

CDR1 SGHAT and CDR2 FQNNGV come from the germline V gene. Trimming took 6 bases from V and 12 from J; bases not matched to a gene: 15. The CDR3 has 14 residues. Measured with immunoSEQ multiplex PCR; TCRdb has only the in-frame clones, and not every one. The data show 100,000 to 120,000 clones, with over 65% seen just once and around 3.5% held by the top ten. The source material was peripheral blood. J is TRBJ1-2 and V is TRBV11-2, with 8 bases lining up with TRBD1. The sequence was obtained from an elderly woman with acute or convalescent COVID-19. The CDR3, as DNA: TGTGCCAGCAGACGACAGGGGCCGCTGATGTGGGACACCTTC. Its protein is CASRRQGPLMWDTF.